Following are 12 T cell receptor beta chains from one sample sequenced in a study of Tregs in tolerant kidney transplant recipients. Profiling relied on immunoSEQ multiplex PCR, and the TCRdb table lists in-frame clones only, not all of them. The repertoire holds about 83,000 clones, with 95% to 98% as singletons. The sequenced sample was CD4+ T cells from blood, obtained before the transplant. Receptor source: a human donor who received a combined kidney and bone marrow transplant.

The CDR3 here is CASALTSAGGADTQYF. In DNA form, the CDR3 reads TGTGCCAGCGCCCTTACGTCAGCGGGAGGCGCAGATACGCAGTATTTT. This rearrangement joins TRBV11-2 to TRBJ2-3, with 9 bases identical to TRBD2. Per the germline V gene, CDR1 is SGHAT and CDR2 is FQNNGV. The CDR3 runs 16 residues. The junction had 13 bases not matched to a gene; V was cut back by 8 bases and J by 4 bases.

J is TRBJ1-4 and V is TRBV7-2; the match to TRBD1 covers 8 bases. Germline CDR1 and CDR2: SGHTA and FQGNSA. The length of the CDR3 is 15 residues. The junction had 7 bases not matched to a gene; V was cut back by 4 bases and J by 6 bases. The CDR3 DNA reads TGTGCCAGCAGCTATCGGACAGGGAAGTATGAAAAACTGTTTTTT. Translated: CASSYRTGKYEKLFF.

The chain joins TRBV7-2 to TRBJ2-7, with D unresolved. Trimming pared 5 bases from V and 4 bases from J, leaving 12 bases between. The CDR3 length is 13 residues. Germline V CDR1 and CDR2: SGHTA, FQGNSA. CDR3 protein: CASSTIPGYEQYF. The CDR3 DNA follows: TGTGCCAGCAGCACAATACCAGGTTACGAGCAGTACTTC.

The chain carries TRBV5-6 and TRBJ2-5; TRBD2 matches 7 bases. Germline V gives CDR1 SGHDT, CDR2 YYEEEE. The trim removed 4 bases at V and 4 bases at J, leaving 13 bases unmatched. CDR3 length: 16 residues. The CDR3 region is CASSILRTSLRETQYF. In nucleotides, the CDR3 is TGTGCCAGCAGCATCCTTCGGACTAGTTTAAGAGAGACCCAGTACTTC.

In this sample, this clone turned up once. V usage is TRBV5-1 and J usage is TRBJ2-3; 10 bases are a match to TRBD1. V was pared by 0 bases and J by 5 bases, with 3 bases of the junction left unmatched. The CDR3 runs 15 residues. CDR1 and CDR2 (germline): SGHRS, YFSETQ. The CDR3 sequence is CASSLGDRGGDTQYF. In nucleotides, the CDR3 is TGCGCCAGCAGCTTGGGGGACAGGGGTGGAGATACGCAGTATTTT.

The chain uses TRBV6-7 and TRBJ2-5; TRBD2 matches 11 bases. TRBV6-7 is noted as an ORF with a role that remains uncertain. The CDR3 runs 18 residues. The V segment lost 7 bases and the J segment 5 bases; nucleotides outside the gene matches: 18. The CDR3: CASKHYGPTSGGSETQYF. The CDR3 DNA reads TGTGCCAGCAAGCACTATGGACCAACTAGCGGGGGATCGGAGACCCAGTACTTC.

This chain joins TRBV5-5 and TRBJ1-2, with a weak D call TRBD1 (5 bases). V lost 4 bases and J lost 4, with 11 bases in between. The germline V gene encodes CDR1 SGHKS and CDR2 YYEKEE (reference sequence). CDR3 length equals 13 residues. The CDR3 nucleotides are TGTGCCAGCAGCACCAGGGCCCCCTATGGCTACACCTTC. This codes for CASSTRAPYGYTF. Full variable domain (missing parts from reference TRBV5-5 and TRBJ1-2): DAGVTQSPTHLIKTRGQQVTLRCSPISGHKSVSWYQQVLGQGPQFIFQYYEKEERGRGNFPDRFSARQFPNYSSELNVNALLLGDSALYLCASSTRAPYGYTFGSGTRLTVV.

The V call is TRBV9, the J call TRBJ2-1, with TRBD2 matching 13 bases. The CDR3 sequence is 19 residues long. Germline-derived CDR1 and CDR2 are SGDLS and YYNGEE. V lost 0 bases to trimming and J lost 4 bases; unmatched junction nucleotides: 10. The CDR3: CASSVATGTSGTRYNEQFF. CDR3 nucleotide sequence: TGTGCCAGCAGCGTAGCTACGGGGACTAGCGGGACCCGGTACAATGAGCAGTTCTTC.

This CDR3 reads CASRQDNYSNQPQHF. The CDR3 nucleotides read TGTGCCAGCAGACAGGACAATTATAGCAATCAGCCCCAGCATTTT. The rearrangement links TRBV6-6 to TRBJ1-5, with a possible D match to TRBD1 (5 bases). The germline V and J ends were trimmed by 6 bases and 0 bases, with 12 bases remaining between them. CDR3 length: 15 amino acids. Germline V CDR1 and CDR2: MNHNY, SVGAGI (reference sequence).

The genes are TRBV10-3 and TRBJ1-1, with TRBD1 matching over 11 bases. Trimming took 2 bases from V and 4 from J; bases not matched to a gene: 12. Germline CDR1 ENHRY, CDR2 SYGVKD. The CDR3 has 18 residues. CDR3 amino acids: CAISEKSRDRGWGTEAFF. For the CDR3, the DNA is TGTGCCATCAGTGAGAAGAGTAGGGACAGGGGGTGGGGCACTGAAGCTTTCTTT.

V gene TRBV11-3 combines with J gene TRBJ2-5; 10 bases fit TRBD1. The CDR3 spans 14 residues. The junction had 4 bases not matched to a gene; V was cut back by 5 bases and J by 4 bases. Germline-derived CDR1 and CDR2 are SGHNT and YENEEA. The CDR3 DNA sequence: TGTGCCAGCAGCCTCCGACAGGGGGCAGAGACCCAGTACTTC. This sequence encodes CASSLRQGAETQYF.

The V gene is TRBV7-9, the J gene TRBJ1-4, with 7 bases fitting TRBD1. The germline gives CDR1 SEHNR, CDR2 FQNEAQ (reference sequence). Losses at the gene ends were 5 bases for V and 0 bases for J; bases not matched to a gene: 9. CDR3 size: 17 residues. The CDR3 spells CASSKGQGGSTNEKLFF. Written as DNA, the CDR3 is TGTGCCAGCAGCAAGGGGCAGGGGGGTTCAACTAATGAAAAACTGTTTTTT.